This entry lists 17 T cell receptor beta chains sequenced from one sample in a study of CD8+CD57+ T cells in acquired aplastic anemia. TCR beta VDJ combinations and CDR3 sequences were profiled from genomic DNA. TCRdb independently ran MiXCR on the reads; one entry per CDR3 protein. The sample contains 400,000 to 500,000 distinct CDR3 sequences, 55% to 75% of which appear only once. The sample comprised sorted CD4+, CD8+, or CD8+CD57+ T cells (not recorded which) from PBMCs. The receptors here all came from a human donor in good health, serving as a control.

This clonotype occurred many times. The chain couples TRBV7-2 to TRBJ1-5, with D possibly matching TRBD1 (5 bases). This CDR3 is built from 14 residues. Germline V gives CDR1 SGHTA, CDR2 FQGNSA. V was pared by 5 bases and J by 2 bases, with 10 bases between. CDR3: CASSGGIRNQPQHF. The CDR3 coding sequence is TGTGCCAGCAGCGGGGGGATCCGCAATCAGCCCCAGCATTTT.

V and J are TRBV7-2 and TRBJ2-7, with TRBD1 matching 9 bases. This CDR3 has 13 residues. V lost 5 bases to trimming and J lost 9 bases; unmatched junction nucleotides: 8. CDR1 is SGHTA and CDR2 is FQGNSA in the germline V gene. In DNA, the CDR3 is TGTGCCAGCAGCACAGGGGGCGTTAACGCGCAGTACTTC. This gives the protein CASSTGGVNAQYF.

V usage is TRBV29-1 and J usage is TRBJ1-2, with a possible D match to TRBD1 (5 bases). CDR3 size: 15 residues. CDR1 SQVTM and CDR2 ANQGSEA come from the germline V gene. V lost 0 bases, J lost 8 bases, and 19 bases lay in between. Here the CDR3 reads CSVEEGATHEGGYTF. As DNA, the CDR3 is TGCAGCGTTGAAGAAGGGGCTACTCATGAGGGGGGCTACACCTTC.

The chain joins TRBV9 to TRBJ2-5; D possibly matches TRBD1 or TRBD2 (5 bases each). This CDR3 region has 14 residues. Germline CDR1 reads SGDLS; CDR2 reads YYNGEE. Trimming pared 4 bases from V and 6 bases from J, leaving 16 bases between. The CDR3 bases are TGTGCCAGCAGCCCGATGGGTTCGGGGCAGACCCAGTACTTC. Amino acids: CASSPMGSGQTQYF. The full variable domain, in which reference TRBV9 and TRBJ2-5 provide the parts outside the CDR3, is DSGVTQTPKHLITATGQRVTLRCSPRSGDLSVYWYQQSLDQGLQFLIQYYNGEERAKGNILERFSAQQFPDLHSELNLSSLELGDSALYFCASSPMGSGQTQYFGPGTRLLVL.

As for this clonotype: Germline and junction disagree at one end, which may indicate a read error. The V gene is TRBV25-1, the J gene TRBJ1-6; no reliable D call. CDR1 and CDR2 (germline): MGHDK, SYGVNS. The CDR3 contains 14 residues. CDR3 sequence reads: CASSESGEAYEHYF. The CDR3 DNA is TGTGCCAGCAGTGAATCGGGCGAGGCTTACGAGCACTACTTC.

This clonotype was counted a single time. The V gene is TRBV5-4, the J gene TRBJ2-1; D remains unclear. V was pared by 2 bases and J by 3 bases, with 12 bases between. This CDR3 contains 15 residues. Germline V gene sequence: CDR1 SGHNT, CDR2 YYREEE (reference sequence). The CDR3 nucleotides read TGTGCCAGCAGCTTAAATGGGATGGGCTACAATGAGCAGTTCTTC. Its translation is CASSLNGMGYNEQFF.

A note on this clonotype: A read error may be the cause here, since a much bigger clone is one base away. The J gene is TRBJ2-2, the V gene TRBV12-3 or TRBV12-4, with 8 bases fitting TRBD1. V shed 3 bases and J 1 base; nucleotides not matched to a gene: 1. This CDR3 is built from 15 residues. The CDR3 DNA reads as TGTGCCAGCAGTTTGGGACAGGAGAACACCGGGGAGCTGTTTTTT. Its protein product is CASSLGQENTGELFF.

Worth noting for this clonotype: Because the CDR3 is missing its conserved closing phenylalanine or tryptophan, this is likely a read error. V is TRBV7-3 and J is TRBJ1-6; D gene ambiguous. V was clipped by 9 bases and J by 13 bases, with 19 bases between them. The CDR3 spans 13 residues. Looked up from germline, CDR1 is SGHTA and CDR2 is FQGTGA. The CDR3 DNA reads TGTGCCAGTAGAGAAAGCCAACTGAGTCCCCTCCACCTT. Translation gives CASRESQLSPLHL.

With regard to this clonotype: Given a much more abundant clone one base away, this may be a read error. V is TRBV5-6 and J is TRBJ2-5; the D gene is possibly TRBD2 (7 bases). Trimming shortened V by 3 bases and J by 11 bases, and 17 bases separated the two germline ends. Germline V lookup: CDR1 SGHDT, CDR2 YYEEEE. This CDR3 spans 13 amino acids. The CDR3 is CASSSGGQGEQYF. The CDR3 region has the DNA TGTGCCAGCAGCTCCGGGGGGCAAGGAGAGCAGTACTTC.

Note on this clonotype: The conserved phenylalanine or tryptophan normally closing the CDR3 is absent here, so this likely arose from a read error. No DNA is shown, since the ends of the CDR3 on it are uncertain; the CDR3 is the one TCRdb lists. The chain carries TRBV7-8 and TRBJ1-6. The CDR3 spans 13 amino acids, including both terminal residues. Germline CDR1 and CDR2: SGHVS and FQNEAQ. The CDR3 loop is CASSLGRATHTHY.

The J gene is TRBJ2-7, the V gene TRBV12-3 or TRBV12-4; 9 nucleotides match TRBD2. The CDR3 spans 15 residues. V lost 5 bases to trimming and J lost 8 bases; unmatched junction nucleotides: 13. Here the CDR3 DNA reads TGTGCCAGCAGTGAAGCGGGAGGACAGGCCTATCAGCAGTACTTC. Its translation is CASSEAGGQAYQQYF.

With regard to this clonotype: The junction shows a germline mismatch at one end, possibly a read error. The chain links TRBV9 to TRBJ1-2; perhaps TRBD1 as D (6 bases). This CDR3 has 15 amino acids. Germline V lookup: CDR1 SGDLS, CDR2 YYNGEE. The CDR3 bases are TGTGCCGGCAGCGTACTTGGGGGGGGGGTCGGGGGGCACACCTTC. Protein product: CAGSVLGGGVGGHTF. Combining the CDR3 with reference TRBV9 and TRBJ1-2 gives the whole variable domain DSGVTQTPKHLITATGQRVTLRCSPRSGDLSVYWYQQSLDQGLQFLIQYYNGEERAKGNILERFSAQQFPDLHSELNLSSLELGDSALYFCAGSVLGGGVGGHTFGSGTRLTVV.

This clonotype turned up a few times. The rearrangement links TRBV6-1 to TRBJ2-6; weak D call: TRBD1 (7 bases). Trimming took 2 bases from V and 0 from J, leaving 20 bases between them. This CDR3 comprises 20 residues. CDR1 is MNHNS, CDR2 SASEGT, per germline. CDR3 DNA sequence: TGTGCCAGCAGTGAATTATCATGGCAGGGGGGCCTCTCTGGGGCCAACGTCCTGACTTTC. Protein product: CASSELSWQGGLSGANVLTF.

This clonotype was found a few times. The chain combines TRBV19 with TRBJ1-5; D gene uncertain. Trimming stripped 6 bases from V and 5 bases from J, with 11 bases between. This CDR3 region has 13 residues. The germline gives CDR1 LNHDA, CDR2 SQIVND (reference sequence). CDR3 amino acids: CASSWLADQPQHF. The CDR3 DNA follows: TGTGCCAGTAGCTGGCTAGCGGATCAGCCCCAGCATTTT.

This clonotype was counted at least ten times. The J gene is TRBJ1-6, the V gene TRBV2, with D hard to call. Germline V gene lookup returns CDR1 SNHLY and CDR2 FYNNEI. CDR3 length equals 15 residues. Trimming took off 8 bases at V and 6 bases at J, with 17 bases between the two ends. This CDR3 is CASYKGRHPNSPLHF. The CDR3 bases are TGTGCCAGCTATAAGGGTAGGCACCCTAATTCACCCCTCCACTTT.

This clonotype was counted many times. The chain couples TRBV2 to TRBJ2-5; a weak D match, TRBD1 (6 bases). This CDR3 has 13 amino acids. V was shortened by 7 bases and J by 3 bases, with 12 bases between the two germline ends. Germline-derived CDR1 and CDR2 are SNHLY and FYNNEI. CDR3 amino acids: CASTNRDEETQYF. As DNA, the CDR3 is TGTGCCAGCACGAACAGGGACGAAGAGACCCAGTACTTC.

To note about this clonotype: This could be a read error, since a much larger clone is one nucleotide away. The CDR3 end shows no conserved phenylalanine or tryptophan, and so a read error is likely. The V call is TRBV6-6, the J call TRBJ2-2, with TRBD1 identical over 8 bases. The trim removed 4 bases at V and 8 bases at J, leaving 9 bases unmatched. CDR3 length equals 15 residues. The V gene's germline CDR1 is MNHNY and CDR2 SVGAGI (reference sequence). CDR3 region: CASSSNRGKLGELFL. The CDR3 region has the DNA TGTGCCAGCAGTTCAAACAGGGGGAAGTTAGGGGAGCTGTTTCTT.